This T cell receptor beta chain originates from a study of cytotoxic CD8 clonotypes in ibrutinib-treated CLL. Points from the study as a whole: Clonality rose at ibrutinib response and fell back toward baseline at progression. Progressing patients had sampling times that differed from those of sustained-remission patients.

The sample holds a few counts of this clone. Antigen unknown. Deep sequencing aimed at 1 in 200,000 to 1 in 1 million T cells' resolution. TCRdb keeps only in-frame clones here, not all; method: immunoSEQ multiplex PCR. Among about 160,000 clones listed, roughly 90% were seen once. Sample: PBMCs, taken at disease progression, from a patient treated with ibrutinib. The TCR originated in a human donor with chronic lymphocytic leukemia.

CDR3 coding DNA: TGTGCCAGCAGCGTTACAGGTTCCGGGAACACTGAAGCTTTCTTT. It yields the protein CASSVTGSGNTEAFF. The chain couples TRBV9 to TRBJ1-1, with D tentatively TRBD1 (5 bases). The CDR3 loop spans 15 amino acids. CDR1 and CDR2 (germline): SGDLS, YYNGEE. Trimming took 2 bases from V and 1 from J, leaving 12 bases between them.